This T cell receptor (beta chain) appears in the sequencing data of a study of T cells in Graves' hyperthyroidism and ophthalmopathy. The patients, who ranged from 18 to 65 in age, presented with newly diagnosed hyperthyroidism lasting under 2 months. Orbital computed tomography and thyroid ultrasound, together with serum TRAb and thyroxine and clinical symptoms, were used for diagnoses. RNA transcripts provided the source from which TCR beta CDR3 regions were amplified. The TCR CDR3 was amplified in a first-round RT-PCR using the HTBI primer set. In TCRdb, the multiplex PCR reads were re-called with MiXCR into one record per CDR3 protein. The profile shows around 720,000 distinct CDR3 sequences, 35% of them singletons. The CDR3 runs 10 residues. Trimming took off 6 bases at V and 12 bases at J, with 14 bases between the two ends. From germline, CDR1 is DFQATT and CDR2 SNEGSKA (reference sequence).

In its sample, this clonotype was seen many times. The chain joins TRBV20-1 to TRBJ1-1; the D is unclear. The sequenced material came from blood. The sequence derives from a woman between 40 and 55 years old with Graves' hyperthyroidism. The CDR3 DNA is TGCAGTGCCAACATACCCTTGTCTTTCTTT. Translating gives CSANIPLSFF.